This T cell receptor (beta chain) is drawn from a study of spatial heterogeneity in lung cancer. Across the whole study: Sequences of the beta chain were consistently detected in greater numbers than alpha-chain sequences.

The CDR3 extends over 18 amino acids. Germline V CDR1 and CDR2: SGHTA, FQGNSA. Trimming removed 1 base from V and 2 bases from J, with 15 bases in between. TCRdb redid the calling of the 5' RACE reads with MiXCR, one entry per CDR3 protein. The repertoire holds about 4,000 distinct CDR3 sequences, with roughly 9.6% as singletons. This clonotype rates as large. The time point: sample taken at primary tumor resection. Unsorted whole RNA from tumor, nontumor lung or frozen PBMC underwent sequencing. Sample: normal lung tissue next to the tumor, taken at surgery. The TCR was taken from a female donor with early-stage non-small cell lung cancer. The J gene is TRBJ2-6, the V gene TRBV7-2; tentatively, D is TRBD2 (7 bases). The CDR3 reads CASSLDAPGGAGANVLTF. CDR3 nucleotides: TGTGCCAGCAGCTTAGATGCCCCGGGGGGCGCTGGGGCCAACGTCCTGACTTTC.